This T cell receptor beta chain was found in a study of blood T cells in healthy people across ages. In this sample, this clonotype turned up a few times. Combining a sample-barcoded 5' primer with a J-beta primer mix, a second PCR ran for roughly 7 to 11 cycles. TCRdb reprocessed the 5' RACE reads with MiXCR, giving one entry per CDR3 protein. The table shows around 2 million distinct CDR3 sequences, with about 39% occurring only once. The CDR3 consists of 15 residues. The V end lost 4 bases, the J end lost 5 bases, and 16 bases lay between the germline ends. Germline V gene data show CDR1 as LGHNA and CDR2 as YSLEER. All donors came from Russia, were Caucasian and healthy, and spanned ages roughly 6 to 95.

The TCR was taken from a human donor in good health. The sample comprised blood. This sequence joins TRBV4-3 and TRBJ2-3; D not certain. This CDR3 reads CASSLRLARVDTQYF. The CDR3 DNA sequence: TGCGCCAGCAGCCTACGACTGGCTAGGGTAGATACGCAGTATTTT.